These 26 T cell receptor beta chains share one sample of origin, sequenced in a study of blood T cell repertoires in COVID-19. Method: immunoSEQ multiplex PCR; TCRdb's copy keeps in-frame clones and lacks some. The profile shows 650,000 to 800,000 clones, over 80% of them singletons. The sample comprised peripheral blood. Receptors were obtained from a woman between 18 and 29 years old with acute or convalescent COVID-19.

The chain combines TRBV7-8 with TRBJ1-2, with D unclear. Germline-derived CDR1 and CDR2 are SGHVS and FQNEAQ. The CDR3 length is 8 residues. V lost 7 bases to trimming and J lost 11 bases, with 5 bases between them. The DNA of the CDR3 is TGTGCCAGCACCCCATACACCTTC. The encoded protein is CASTPYTF. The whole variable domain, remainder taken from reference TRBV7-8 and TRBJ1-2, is GAGVSQSPRYKVAKRGQDVALRCDPISGHVSLFWYQQALGQGPEFLTYFQNEAQLDKSGLPSDRFFAERPEGSVSTLKIQRTQQEDSAVYLCASTPYTFGSGTRLTVV.

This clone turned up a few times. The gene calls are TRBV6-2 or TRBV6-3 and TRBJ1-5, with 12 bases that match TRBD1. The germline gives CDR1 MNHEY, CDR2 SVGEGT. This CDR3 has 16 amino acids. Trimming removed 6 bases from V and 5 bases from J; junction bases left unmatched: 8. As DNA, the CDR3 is TGTGCCAGCAGCCCTGGGGGACAGGGGGCCGATCAGCCCCAGCATTTT. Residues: CASSPGGQGADQPQHF.

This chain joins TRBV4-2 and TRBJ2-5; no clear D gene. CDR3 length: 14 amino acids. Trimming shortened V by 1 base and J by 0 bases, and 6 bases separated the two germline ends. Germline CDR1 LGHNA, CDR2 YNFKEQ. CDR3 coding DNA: TGTGCCAGCAGCCAAGTTGGCTACCAAGAGACCCAGTACTTC. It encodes CASSQVGYQETQYF.

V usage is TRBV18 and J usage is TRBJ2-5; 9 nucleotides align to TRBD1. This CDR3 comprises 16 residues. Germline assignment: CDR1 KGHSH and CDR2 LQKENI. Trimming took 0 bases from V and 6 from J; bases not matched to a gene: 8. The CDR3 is CASSPPARDRVKTQYF. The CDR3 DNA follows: TGTGCCAGCTCACCACCCGCTCGGGACAGGGTTAAGACCCAGTACTTC.

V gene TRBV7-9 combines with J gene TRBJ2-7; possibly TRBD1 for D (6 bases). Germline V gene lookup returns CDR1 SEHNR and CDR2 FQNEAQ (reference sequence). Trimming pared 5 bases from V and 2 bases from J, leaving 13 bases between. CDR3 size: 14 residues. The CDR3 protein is CASSKTGQTYEQYF. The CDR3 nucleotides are TGTGCCAGCAGCAAGACAGGACAGACCTACGAGCAGTACTTC.

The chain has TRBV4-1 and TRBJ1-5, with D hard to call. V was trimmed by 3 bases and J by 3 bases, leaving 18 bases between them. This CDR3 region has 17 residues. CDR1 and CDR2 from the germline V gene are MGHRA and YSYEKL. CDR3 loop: CASSQLPPGRYNQPQHF. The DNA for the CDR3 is TGCGCCAGCAGCCAGCTACCCCCCGGGAGATACAATCAGCCCCAGCATTTT.

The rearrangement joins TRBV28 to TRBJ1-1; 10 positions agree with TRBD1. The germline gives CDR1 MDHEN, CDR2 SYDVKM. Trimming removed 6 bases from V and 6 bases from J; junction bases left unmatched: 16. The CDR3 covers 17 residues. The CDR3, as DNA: TGTGCCAGCAGCCGCACATGGACAGGGGGTGTTCGCGCTGAAGCTTTCTTT. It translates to CASSRTWTGGVRAEAFF.

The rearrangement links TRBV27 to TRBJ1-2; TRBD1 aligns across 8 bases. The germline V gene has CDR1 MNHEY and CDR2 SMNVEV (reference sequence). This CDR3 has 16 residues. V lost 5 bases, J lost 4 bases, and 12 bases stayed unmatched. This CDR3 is CASSVRQGTLTYGYTF. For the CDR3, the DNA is TGTGCCAGCAGTGTCCGACAGGGGACGCTCACCTATGGCTACACCTTC.

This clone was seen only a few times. The CDR3 bases are TGTGCCACCAGTGATTACAGGGGTTCCAATGAGCAGTTCTTC. Translating it yields CATSDYRGSNEQFF. The V and J genes are TRBV24-1 and TRBJ2-1; 7 bases align to TRBD1. The V and J ends lost 2 bases and 6 bases, in that order; junction bases with no gene match: 3. CDR1 and CDR2 from the germline V gene are KGHDR and SFDVKD. There are 14 residues in the CDR3.

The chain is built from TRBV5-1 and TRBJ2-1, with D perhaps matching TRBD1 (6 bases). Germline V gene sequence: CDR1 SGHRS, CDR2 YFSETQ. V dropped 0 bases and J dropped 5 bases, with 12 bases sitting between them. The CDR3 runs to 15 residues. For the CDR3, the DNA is TGCGCCAGCAGCTTGGTTTCTCAGGGGAACAATGAGCAGTTCTTC. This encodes CASSLVSQGNNEQFF.

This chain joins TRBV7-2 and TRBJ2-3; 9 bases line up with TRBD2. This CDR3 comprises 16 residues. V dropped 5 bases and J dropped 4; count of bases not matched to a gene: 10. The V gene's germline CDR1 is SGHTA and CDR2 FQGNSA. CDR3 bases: TGTGCCAGCAGCCTCCTACTCGGACTAGCGCCAGATACGCAGTATTTT. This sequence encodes CASSLLLGLAPDTQYF.

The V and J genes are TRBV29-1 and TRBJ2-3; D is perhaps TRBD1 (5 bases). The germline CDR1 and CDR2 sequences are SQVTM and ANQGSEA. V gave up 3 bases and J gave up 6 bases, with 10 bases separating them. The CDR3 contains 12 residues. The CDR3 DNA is TGCAGCGTTGACAGGGTGATGGATACGCAGTATTTT. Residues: CSVDRVMDTQYF.

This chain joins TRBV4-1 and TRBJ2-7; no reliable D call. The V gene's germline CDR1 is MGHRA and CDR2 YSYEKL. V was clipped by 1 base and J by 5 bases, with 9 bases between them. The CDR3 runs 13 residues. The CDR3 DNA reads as TGCGCCAGCAGCCAAGTGTTGCAGAACGAGCAGTACTTC. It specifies CASSQVLQNEQYF.

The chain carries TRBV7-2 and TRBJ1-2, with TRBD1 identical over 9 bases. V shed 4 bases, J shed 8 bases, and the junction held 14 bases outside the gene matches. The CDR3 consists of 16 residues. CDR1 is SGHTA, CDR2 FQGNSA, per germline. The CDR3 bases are TGTGCCAGCAGCTACCAGCGCCTGGGACAGGGTAAAGGCTACACCTTC. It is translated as CASSYQRLGQGKGYTF.

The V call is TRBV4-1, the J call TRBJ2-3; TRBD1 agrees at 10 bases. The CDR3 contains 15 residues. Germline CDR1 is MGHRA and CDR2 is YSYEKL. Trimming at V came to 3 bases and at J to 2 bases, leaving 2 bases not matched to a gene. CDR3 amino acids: CASSQGQGTTDTQYF. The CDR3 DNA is TGCGCCAGCAGCCAGGGACAGGGGACCACAGATACGCAGTATTTT.

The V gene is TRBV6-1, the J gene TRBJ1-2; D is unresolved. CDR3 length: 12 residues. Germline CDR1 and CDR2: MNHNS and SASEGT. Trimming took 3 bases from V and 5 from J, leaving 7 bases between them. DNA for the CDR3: TGTGCCAGCAGTGAGTCCGGGTATGGCTACACCTTC. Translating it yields CASSESGYGYTF.

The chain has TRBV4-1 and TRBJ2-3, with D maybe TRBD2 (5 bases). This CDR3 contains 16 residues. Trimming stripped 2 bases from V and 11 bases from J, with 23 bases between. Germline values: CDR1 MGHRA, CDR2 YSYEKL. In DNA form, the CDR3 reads TGCGCCAGCAGCCAACCTCGGGTAGCGCGGAACAGTAGGCAGTATTTT. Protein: CASSQPRVARNSRQYF.

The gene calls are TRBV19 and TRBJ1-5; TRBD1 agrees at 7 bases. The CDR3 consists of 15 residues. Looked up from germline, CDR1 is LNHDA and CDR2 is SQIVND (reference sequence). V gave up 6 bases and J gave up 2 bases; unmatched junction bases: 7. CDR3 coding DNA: TGTGCCAGTAGGCTGACAGGGCGGCGCAATCAGCCCCAGCATTTT. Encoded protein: CASRLTGRRNQPQHF.

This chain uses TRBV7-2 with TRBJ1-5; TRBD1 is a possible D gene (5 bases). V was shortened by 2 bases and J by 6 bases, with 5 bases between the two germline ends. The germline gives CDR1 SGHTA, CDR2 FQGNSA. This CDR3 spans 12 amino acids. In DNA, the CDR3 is TGTGCCAGCAGCTTAAGGGGTCAGCCCCAGCATTTT. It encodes CASSLRGQPQHF.

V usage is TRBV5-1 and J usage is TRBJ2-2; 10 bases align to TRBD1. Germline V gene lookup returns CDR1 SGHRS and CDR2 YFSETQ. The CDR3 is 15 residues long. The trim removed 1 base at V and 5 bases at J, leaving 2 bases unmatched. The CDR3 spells CASSLQGQGTGELFF. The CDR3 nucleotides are TGCGCCAGCAGCTTGCAGGGACAGGGGACCGGGGAGCTGTTTTTT.

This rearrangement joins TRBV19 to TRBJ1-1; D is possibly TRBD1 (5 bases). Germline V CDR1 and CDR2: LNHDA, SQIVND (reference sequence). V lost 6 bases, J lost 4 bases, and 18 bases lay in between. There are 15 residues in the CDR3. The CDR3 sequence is CASSRSKGVLTEAFF. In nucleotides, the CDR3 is TGTGCCAGTAGCCGAAGTAAAGGGGTCCTCACTGAAGCTTTCTTT. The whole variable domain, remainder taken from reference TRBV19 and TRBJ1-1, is DGGITQSPKYLFRKEGQNVTLSCEQNLNHDAMYWYRQDPGQGLRLIYYSQIVNDFQKGDIAEGYSVSREKKESFPLTVTSAQKNPTAFYLCASSRSKGVLTEAFFGQGTRLTVV.

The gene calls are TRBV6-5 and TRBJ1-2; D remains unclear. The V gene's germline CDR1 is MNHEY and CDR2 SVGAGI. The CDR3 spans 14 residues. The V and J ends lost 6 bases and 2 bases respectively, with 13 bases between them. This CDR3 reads CASSASGANYGYTF. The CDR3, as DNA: TGTGCCAGCAGCGCATCAGGTGCCAACTATGGCTACACCTTC.

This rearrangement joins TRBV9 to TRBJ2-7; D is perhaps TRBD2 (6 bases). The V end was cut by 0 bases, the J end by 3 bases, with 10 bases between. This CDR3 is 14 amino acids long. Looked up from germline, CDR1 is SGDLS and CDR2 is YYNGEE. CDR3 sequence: CASSVGGKLYEQYF. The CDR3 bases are TGTGCCAGCAGCGTAGGCGGGAAGCTCTACGAGCAGTACTTC.

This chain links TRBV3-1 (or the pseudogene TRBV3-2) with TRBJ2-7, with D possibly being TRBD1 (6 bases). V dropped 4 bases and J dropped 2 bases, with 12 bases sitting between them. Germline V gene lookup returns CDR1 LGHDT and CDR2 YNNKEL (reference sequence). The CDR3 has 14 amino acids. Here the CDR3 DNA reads TGTGCCAGCAGCCTCAGGGGCTATACCTACGAGCAGTACTTC. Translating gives CASSLRGYTYEQYF.

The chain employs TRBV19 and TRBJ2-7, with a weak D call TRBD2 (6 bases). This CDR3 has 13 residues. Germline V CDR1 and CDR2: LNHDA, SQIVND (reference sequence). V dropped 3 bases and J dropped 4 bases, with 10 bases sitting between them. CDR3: CASSILEGYEQYF. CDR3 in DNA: TGTGCCAGTAGTATCTTGGAGGGGTACGAGCAGTACTTC.

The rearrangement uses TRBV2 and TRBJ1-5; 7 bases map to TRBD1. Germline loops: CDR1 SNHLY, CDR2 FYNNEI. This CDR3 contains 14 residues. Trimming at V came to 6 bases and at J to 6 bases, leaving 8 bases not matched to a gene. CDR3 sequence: CASRSRQGSQPQHF. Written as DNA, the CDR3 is TGTGCCAGCAGGAGCCGACAGGGAAGTCAGCCCCAGCATTTT.